This T cell receptor beta chain was retrieved from a study of OX40 agonist ivuxolimab in advanced cancers. Study context: Patients enrolled in dose escalation were diagnosed with hepatocellular carcinoma, melanoma, renal cell or head and neck cancer. General study points: Among the lowest peripheral clonal expansion occurred in 0.1-3.0 mg/kg partial responders. A proportion of nonresponders additionally exhibited low normalized T-cell clonal expansion.

Measured with immunoSEQ multiplex PCR; TCRdb has only the in-frame clones, and not every one. Here the sample spans 16,000 or so clones, 75% to 90% being singletons. About this clone: What it binds is not known.

The CDR3 contains 13 residues. V was pared by 0 bases and J by 5 bases, with 9 bases between. Per germline, CDR1 SGDLS and CDR2 YYNGEE. Sequencing was performed on CD4+ or CD8+ T cells sorted from blood, taken in a trial of the OX40 agonist ivuxolimab. The genes are TRBV9 and TRBJ2-7; unclear D gene. The clonotype originates from an adult with an advanced solid tumor such as melanoma, head and neck, liver or kidney cancer. CDR3 protein: CASSVGPLNEQYF. CDR3 DNA sequence: TGTGCCAGCAGCGTAGGGCCCCTCAACGAGCAGTACTTC.